Below are 2 T cell receptor beta chains sequenced from a single sample in a study of shared clonotypes between healthy human individuals (dated by TCRdb to about 2020). The library was prepared using the immunoSEQ multiplex PCR assay. TCRdb took this table from immuneACCESS and kept in-frame rearrangements with V and J called. Such tables lack part of the clones; where checked against another copy, unresolved V genes explain under half of the gap, and the rest is unexplained. This sample lists millions of clones; 90% to 95% were detected once. Around 0.4% of the sample is in the top ten clones. Source material: naive CD4+ T cells from PBMCs. Read against the paper, the sample's cell subset or site label means: CD45RA+ positively selected. These receptors all come from a man between 18 and 35 years old in good health. Some clones in this sample may be carry-over from other donors' samples.

About this clone itself: Distinct nucleotide sequences in the sample also encode this CDR3. The gene calls are TRBV28 and TRBJ1-2; D unclear. Trimming took 5 bases from V and 1 from J, leaving 5 bases between them. Per germline, CDR1 MDHEN and CDR2 SYDVKM. CDR3 size: 12 residues. The CDR3 reads CASSDRNYGYTF. The CDR3, as DNA: TGTGCCAGCAGTGACCGTAACTATGGCTACACCTTC.

This clone has only one observation. This could be a read error, since a much larger clone is one nucleotide away. V usage is TRBV5-4 and J usage is TRBJ2-5; a weak D match, TRBD1 (5 bases). The germline CDR1 and CDR2 sequences are SGHNT and YYREEE (reference sequence). The CDR3 is made up of 15 amino acids. The CDR3 coding sequence is TGTGCCAACAGCTTGGCCACAGGTGGAGAAGAGACCCAGTACTTC. It translates to CANSLATGGEETQYF. The full variable domain, rest sourced from reference TRBV5-4 and TRBJ2-5, is ETGVTQSPTHLIKTRGQQVTLRCSSQSGHNTVSWYQQALGQGPQFIFQYYREEENGRGNFPPRFSGLQFPNYSSELNVNALELDDSALYLCANSLATGGEETQYFGPGTRLLVL.